This T cell receptor beta chain derives from a study of blood T cell repertoires in COVID-19. The repertoire was sequenced with immunoSEQ multiplex PCR; TCRdb's copy has only in-frame clones and lacks some. The sample has 50,000 or so clones, 80% to 85% seen once. The germline V gene has CDR1 SGDLS and CDR2 YYNGEE. This CDR3 is 14 amino acids long. Trimming took 4 bases from V and 2 from J, leaving 9 bases between them. This clone occurred once. The V call is TRBV9, the J call TRBJ2-2, with D tentatively TRBD2 (5 bases). The clonotype was recovered from a man between 65 and 85 years old with acute or convalescent COVID-19. Material: peripheral blood. The CDR3 here is CASSPRLNTGELFF. DNA for the CDR3: TGTGCCAGCAGCCCACGACTAAACACCGGGGAGCTGTTTTTT.